This record covers a single T cell receptor (beta chain). The sample originates from a study of PD-L1 blockade in urothelial cancer. The wider study: Patients had undergone 0 to 3 prior chemotherapy regimens.

Libraries were prepared by immunoSEQ multiplex PCR; TCRdb keeps only in-frame clonotypes and omits some of them. The sample includes over 65,000 clones, about nine tenths seen only once; the top ten take over 4%. Time point here: pretreatment peripheral blood. J gave up 2 bases and V 1 base, and 5 bases lay outside the gene matches. The germline CDR1 and CDR2 sequences are SGHAT and FQNNGV. This CDR3 has 17 amino acids. The sequence came from a man between 65 and 80 years old with urothelial cancer. Sequenced material: PBMCs, taken around atezolizumab (anti-PD-L1) treatment. The J gene is TRBJ2-7, the V gene TRBV11-2; 13 nucleotides line up with TRBD2. The CDR3 protein is CASSLGLAGGGAYEQYF. The CDR3 DNA reads TGTGCCAGCAGCTTAGGACTAGCGGGAGGCGGGGCCTACGAGCAGTACTTC.